A selection of T cell receptor beta chains follows, all from one sample in a study of neurological immune-mediated disorders. TCRdb redid the calling of the 5' RACE reads with MiXCR, one entry per CDR3 protein. In the table there are some 68,000 distinct CDR3 sequences, around 13% of which are singletons. The sequencing sample was made of PBMCs. These receptors were collected from a female donor with HTLV-1-associated myelopathy (HAM/TSP). Both conserved end residues are part of each CDR3. A D gene is named only where the DNA matches it firmly. Clone size is not always given. Where it is, it says once, few, many or a class for expanded clones.

TGCGCCAGCAGGATCCTGACACGGGTTAATGAGCAGTCCTTC,CASRILTRVNEQSF,TRBJ2-1,.,.,TRBV5-1
TGTGCCAGCAGCCCGGGTGGCGAGCAGTACTTC,CASSPGGEQYF,TRBJ2-7,.,many,TRBV7-9
TGTGCCGGCAGTTTAAGTCTAGCGGGGGGAGAGACCCAGTACTTC,CAGSLSLAGGETQYF,TRBJ2-5,TRBD2,.,TRBV12-3/TRBV12-4
TGTGCCAGCAGGAACCCTCAGGGGCTCTGGGAAAAACTGTTTTTT,CASRNPQGLWEKLFF,TRBJ1-4,.,many,TRBV28
TGTGCCAGCAGCCAAGAAATAGGGACCAACCAGCCCCAGCATTTT,CASSQEIGTNQPQHF,TRBJ1-5,.,.,TRBV3-1
TGCGCCAGCAGCCAAGGACAGGGCATCTACGAGCAGTACTTC,CASSQGQGIYEQYF,TRBJ2-7,TRBD1,many,TRBV4-1
TGTGCCAGCAGACCCCAGGGGGACCCCTACAATGAGCAGTTCTTC,CASRPQGDPYNEQFF,TRBJ2-1,TRBD1,few,TRBV14
TGTGCCAGCGGCACAGGAGGGGAGGAGGAGCAGTACTTC,CASGTGGEEEQYF,TRBJ2-7,.,many,TRBV9
TGCAGCTCCCGAAACGACAGGGAGGGTGGCTACACCTTC,CSSRNDREGGYTF,TRBJ1-2,TRBD1,many,TRBV29-1
TGTGCCAGCAGTTTTACATCGGTATTTTGGAGTACAGGGAAGCTGTTTTTT,CASSFTSVFWSTGKLFF,TRBJ2-2,.,.,TRBV28
TGCAGTGCAGGCGGGCAGGGTTATAATTCACCCCTCCACTTT,CSAGGQGYNSPLHF,TRBJ1-6,.,many,TRBV20-1
TGTGCCAGCAGCCCAACACCCTCTGGGGCCAACGTCCTGACTTTC,CASSPTPSGANVLTF,TRBJ2-6,.,many,TRBV9
TGTGCCAGCAGCTTAGCCAGCATCGGGGGGGCCACAGATACGCAGTATTTT,CASSLASIGGATDTQYF,TRBJ2-3,TRBD2,many,TRBV7-2
TGTGCCAGCAGCAAAATGACAGGGGATAATGAAAAACTGTTTTTT,CASSKMTGDNEKLFF,TRBJ1-4,.,many,TRBV21-1
TGTGCCAGCAGTTTAACGCAGGGGGCGGTAGGCTACACCTTC,CASSLTQGAVGYTF,TRBJ1-2,TRBD1,many,TRBV28
TGCGCCAGCAGCCCACAGGGGGTTGAGCAGTTCTTC,CASSPQGVEQFF,TRBJ2-1,TRBD1,many,TRBV5-1
TGCGCCAGCAGCTCAGGGGATCCCGGGGATGAGCAGTTCTTC,CASSSGDPGDEQFF,TRBJ2-1,.,.,TRBV5-1
TGTGCCAGCAGTTTACGTGGCGGGGGGGCGGCCAAAAACATTCAGTACTTC,CASSLRGGGAAKNIQYF,TRBJ2-4,TRBD2,many,TRBV12-3/TRBV12-4
TGTGCCAGCTCACCACCGAGTCTGGGGTCGGACACTGAAGCTTTCTTT,CASSPPSLGSDTEAFF,TRBJ1-1,.,many,TRBV18
TGTGCCAGCAGTGAAGTTGGTCAGTTGAACACTGAAGCTTTCTTT,CASSEVGQLNTEAFF,TRBJ1-1,.,many,TRBV2
TGTGCCAGCAGCCTATTTCCCGGGGAGCTGTTTTTT,CASSLFPGELFF,TRBJ2-2,.,many,TRBV7-6
TGTGCCAGCAGCCCAGGGTCTAAGCTAGAGACCCAGTACTTC,CASSPGSKLETQYF,TRBJ2-5,.,many,TRBV12-3/TRBV12-4